Included here is one TCR beta chain sequence, with context. This specimen comes from a study of blood T cell repertoires in COVID-19. As for the study in general: The United States, Italy and Spain supplied acute and convalescent COVID-19 samples.

Germline values: CDR1 SGHRS, CDR2 YFSETQ. CDR3 length equals 13 residues. Trimming cost V 2 bases and J 1 base, with 6 bases left between them. In the study's own analysis: By means of reference gene primer amplification, nucleated cell counts were estimated. TCRdb's copy holds only in-frame clones and misses some; the assay was immunoSEQ multiplex PCR. The DNA gave D and trimming, while V, J and clone size come from that table. The sample contains some 140,000 clones, 83% of which appear only once. The TCR comes from a woman aged 55-70 years with COVID-19, enrolled during active disease. Sequencing was carried out using peripheral blood. The J gene is TRBJ1-1, the V gene TRBV5-1, with D hard to call. CDR3 nucleotides: TGCGCCAGCAGCTTTCAGGAGAACACTGAAGCTTTCTTT. Encoded protein: CASSFQENTEAFF.